Presented here are 26 T cell receptor beta chains from one specimen sequenced in a study of cytomegalovirus exposure and HLA in healthy donors. Amplification used 60 Vbeta primers and 13 Jbeta primers. Clones were sequenced by immunoSEQ multiplex PCR, and TCRdb holds only the in-frame ones, with some missing. Seen here are about 100,000 clones, roughly three quarters observed once, and the top ten hold roughly 0.71%. The sample consisted of PBMCs. Every receptor here comes from a woman aged 55-69 years in good health and CMV-seronegative.

V usage is TRBV25-1 and J usage is TRBJ2-2, with 10 bases lining up with TRBD2. The germline gives CDR1 MGHDK, CDR2 SYGVNS. This CDR3 spans 15 amino acids. J gave up 6 bases and V 4 bases, and 5 bases lay outside the gene matches. Here the CDR3 DNA reads TGTGCCAGCAGTGGGAGCGGGGGGGCCCCCGGGGAGCTGTTTTTT. This encodes CASSGSGGAPGELFF.

CDR3 region: CASSLGGGPQGYTF. DNA of the CDR3: TGTGCCAGCAGCTTAGGAGGGGGCCCCCAGGGCTACACCTTC. The V call is TRBV7-9, the J call TRBJ1-2; 7 bases are a match to TRBD1. The CDR3 is made up of 14 amino acids. Germline V gene sequence: CDR1 SEHNR, CDR2 FQNEAQ (reference sequence). V was pared by 1 base and J by 8 bases, with 7 bases of the junction left unmatched.

In this sample, this clone turned up a few times. The chain uses TRBV28 and TRBJ2-5; TRBD2 matches at 8 bases. The junction had 3 bases not matched to a gene; V was cut back by 7 bases and J by 2 bases. This CDR3 region has 13 residues. Germline CDR1 and CDR2: MDHEN and SYDVKM. The CDR3 protein is CASNPGGQETQYF. In nucleotides, the CDR3 is TGTGCCAGCAACCCGGGGGGGCAAGAGACCCAGTACTTC. The whole variable domain, filled in from reference TRBV28 and TRBJ2-5, reads DVKVTQSSRYLVKRTGEKVFLECVQDMDHENMFWYRQDPGLGLRLIYFSYDVKMKEKGDIPEGYSVSREKKERFSLILESASTNQTSMYLCASNPGGQETQYFGPGTRLLVL.

The chain links TRBV11-3 to TRBJ2-5; D perhaps matches TRBD2 (6 bases). The CDR3 has 16 amino acids. The ends were cut back, 1 base at V and 6 bases at J, with 18 bases in the middle. CDR1 is SGHNT and CDR2 is YENEEA in the germline V gene. In DNA form, the CDR3 reads TGTGCCAGCAGCTTAGGAGGGAACGGAGGGTCGAAGACCCAGTACTTC. Amino acids: CASSLGGNGGSKTQYF.

The chain uses TRBV28 and TRBJ1-2; no clear D gene. Looked up from germline, CDR1 is MDHEN and CDR2 is SYDVKM. This CDR3 region has 13 residues. Trimming stripped 6 bases from V and 0 bases from J, with 8 bases between. The DNA of the CDR3 is TGTGCCAGCAGGTTGGGCTCTAACTATGGCTACACCTTC. Encoded protein: CASRLGSNYGYTF.

The V gene is TRBV25-1, the J gene TRBJ1-3; no clear D. The CDR3 length is 17 residues. The germline V and J ends were trimmed by 0 bases and 0 bases, with 12 bases remaining between them. Per the germline V gene, CDR1 is MGHDK and CDR2 is SYGVNS. The CDR3 coding sequence is TGTGCCAGCAGTGAATATTTTATAGCGTCCTCTGGAAACACCATATATTTT. Encoded protein: CASSEYFIASSGNTIYF. Variable domain in full (rest from reference TRBV25-1 and TRBJ1-3): EADIYQTPRYLVIGTGKKITLECSQTMGHDKMYWYQQDPGMELHLIHYSYGVNSTEKGDLSSESTVSRIRTEHFPLTLESARPSHTSQYLCASSEYFIASSGNTIYFGEGSWLTVV.

The chain joins TRBV25-1 to TRBJ2-6; possibly TRBD1 for D (6 bases). The germline V and J ends were trimmed by 3 bases and 2 bases, with 14 bases remaining between them. CDR3 length: 17 amino acids. Germline assignment: CDR1 MGHDK and CDR2 SYGVNS. CDR3: CASSDLIPGAGANVLTF. DNA of the CDR3: TGTGCCAGCAGTGACTTAATCCCAGGGGCTGGGGCCAACGTCCTGACTTTC.

The V call is TRBV19, the J call TRBJ2-1, with D maybe TRBD2 (6 bases). The CDR3 sequence is 12 residues long. Germline loops: CDR1 LNHDA, CDR2 SQIVND (reference sequence). The V end was cut by 11 bases, the J end by 8 bases, with 16 bases between. CDR3 loop: CAFRLGVHEQFF. CDR3 coding DNA: TGTGCCTTCAGACTAGGGGTTCATGAGCAGTTCTTC.

This clone has only a few counts. The chain carries TRBV12-5 and TRBJ2-5; 13 bases map to TRBD2. Losses at the gene ends were 5 bases for V and 4 bases for J; bases not matched to a gene: 10. This CDR3 is 17 amino acids long. Germline CDR1 LGHNT, CDR2 FRNRAP. In nucleotides, the CDR3 is TGTGCTAGTGGTAGAGGACTAGCGGGGGCAGGAGGAGAGACCCAGTACTTC. The encoded protein is CASGRGLAGAGGETQYF.

The V and J genes are TRBV5-1 and TRBJ2-7; 12 nucleotides align to TRBD1. V trimming: 4 bases; J trimming: 5 bases; junction bases outside the gene matches: 7. The CDR3 sequence is 15 residues long. Germline-derived CDR1 and CDR2 are SGHRS and YFSETQ. The CDR3 protein is CASSGRDRGQDEQYF. In DNA form, the CDR3 reads TGCGCCAGCAGCGGCCGGGACAGGGGGCAGGACGAGCAGTACTTC.

The chain carries TRBV30 and TRBJ2-1; D might be TRBD2 (5 bases). Trimming shortened V by 2 bases and J by 2 bases, and 10 bases separated the two germline ends. Looked up from germline, CDR1 is GTSNPN and CDR2 is SVGIG (reference sequence). CDR3 length: 14 amino acids. The CDR3 spells CAWSRSGPYNEQFF. CDR3 sequence (DNA): TGTGCCTGGAGTAGAAGCGGCCCCTACAATGAGCAGTTCTTC.

The sample holds one count of this clone. CDR3 in amino acids: CASSSLGYNEQFF. CDR3 coding DNA: TGTGCCAGCAGTTCTCTAGGCTACAATGAGCAGTTCTTC. The J gene is TRBJ2-1, the V gene TRBV7-9; D not resolved. V was cut by 6 bases and J by 3 bases, with 9 bases left in between. In germline, CDR1 is SEHNR, CDR2 FQNEAQ (reference sequence). The CDR3 totals 13 residues.

The rearrangement links TRBV25-1 to TRBJ1-1; 7 nucleotides line up with TRBD1. The trim removed 7 bases at V and 4 bases at J, leaving 6 bases unmatched. Germline values: CDR1 MGHDK, CDR2 SYGVNS. This CDR3 has 13 residues. CDR3 DNA sequence: TGTGCCAGCAACAACAGGGGATCCACTGAAGCTTTCTTT. Protein: CASNNRGSTEAFF.

V and J are TRBV4-1 and TRBJ2-3; D possibly corresponds to TRBD2 (7 bases). Trimming removed 3 bases from V and 1 base from J, with 17 bases in between. Germline-derived CDR1 and CDR2 are MGHRA and YSYEKL. The CDR3 spans 17 residues. The CDR3, as DNA: TGCGCCAGCAGCCACCAACTGGGGGGGGCCGGCACAGATACGCAGTATTTT. Encoded protein: CASSHQLGGAGTDTQYF.

The chain couples TRBV7-8 to TRBJ1-5; D might be TRBD1 (6 bases). CDR1 is SGHVS and CDR2 is FQNEAQ in the germline V gene. Trimming stripped 10 bases from V and 7 bases from J, with 20 bases between. CDR3 size: 14 residues. The CDR3 loop reads CATTKGRGNQPQHF. In DNA form, the CDR3 reads TGTGCCACTACCAAAGGCAGGGGTAACCAGCCCCAGCATTTT. The entire variable domain, with the rest obtained from reference TRBV7-8 and TRBJ1-5, is as follows: GAGVSQSPRYKVAKRGQDVALRCDPISGHVSLFWYQQALGQGPEFLTYFQNEAQLDKSGLPSDRFFAERPEGSVSTLKIQRTQQEDSAVYLCATTKGRGNQPQHFGDGTRLSIL.

This clone has a handful of counts. The chain has TRBV5-1 and TRBJ1-2; possible D gene TRBD1, 6 bases. CDR3 length: 14 amino acids. Germline lookup yields CDR1 SGHRS and CDR2 YFSETQ. The ends were cut back, 1 base at V and 8 bases at J, with 15 bases in the middle. The DNA for the CDR3 is TGCGCCAGCAGCTTGACAACAGGGAGCGTCGGCTACACCTTC. This translates into CASSLTTGSVGYTF.

CDR3 sequence (DNA): TGTGCCAGCAGTAGCGGGAGGGTCGACAATGAGCAGTTCTTC. Translating gives CASSSGRVDNEQFF. The rearrangement uses TRBV5-6 and TRBJ2-1; 11 bases map to TRBD2. The germline V gene has CDR1 SGHDT and CDR2 YYEEEE. The CDR3 runs 14 residues. V trimming: 5 bases; J trimming: 5 bases; junction bases outside the gene matches: 3. Looking up the rest from reference TRBV5-6 and TRBJ2-1 gives the full variable domain: DAGVTQSPTHLIKTRGQQVTLRCSPKSGHDTVSWYQQALGQGPQFIFQYYEEEERQRGNFPDRFSGHQFPNYSSELNVNALLLGDSALYLCASSSGRVDNEQFFGPGTRLTVL.

This sequence joins TRBV4-3 and TRBJ2-7, with 7 bases lining up with TRBD2. The V segment lost 4 bases and the J segment 1 base; nucleotides outside the gene matches: 4. The germline V gene encodes CDR1 LGHNA and CDR2 YSLEER. There are 14 residues in the CDR3. The CDR3 here is CASSPFGGSYEQYF. Written as DNA, the CDR3 is TGCGCCAGCAGCCCCTTCGGGGGGTCCTACGAGCAGTACTTC.

This clone was counted a single time. CDR3 DNA: TGTGCCAGCAGCGTAGACGCACTAAACATTCAGTACTTC. Translation: CASSVDALNIQYF. The chain couples TRBV9 to TRBJ2-4; the D is unclear. CDR3 length equals 13 residues. Germline CDR1 is SGDLS and CDR2 is YYNGEE. Trimming took 0 bases from V and 6 from J, leaving 7 bases between them.

This chain joins TRBV6-6 and TRBJ1-1, with D possibly matching TRBD1 (5 bases). The V end was cut by 7 bases, the J end by 4 bases, with 13 bases between. CDR1 and CDR2 from the germline V gene are MNHNY and SVGAGI (reference sequence). CDR3 length equals 13 residues. CDR3 in amino acids: CASTPGGGTEAFF. DNA of the CDR3: TGTGCCAGCACCCCCGGGGGGGGCACTGAAGCTTTCTTT.

CDR3 residues: CASSERGSGANVLTF. The DNA for the CDR3 is TGTGCCAGCAGTGAAAGGGGGTCCGGGGCCAACGTCCTGACTTTC. The chain joins TRBV2 to TRBJ2-6; TRBD1 might be the D (6 bases). In germline, CDR1 is SNHLY, CDR2 FYNNEI. Between the trimmed V and J ends, which lost 2 bases and 4 bases, there was a span of 9 bases. The CDR3 has 15 amino acids.

CDR3 sequence (DNA): TGTGCCAGCAGCAAATCAGCGGGCATCACCTACAATGAGCAGTTCTTC. This sequence encodes CASSKSAGITYNEQFF. This rearrangement joins TRBV9 to TRBJ2-1; perhaps TRBD2 as D (6 bases). Between the trimmed V and J ends, which lost 4 bases and 2 bases, there was a span of 16 bases. Germline V CDR1 and CDR2: SGDLS, YYNGEE. The CDR3 has 16 residues.

The rearrangement joins TRBV4-3 to TRBJ1-5; 8 bases are shared with TRBD1. In germline, CDR1 is LGHNA, CDR2 YSLEER. The CDR3 length is 14 residues. J gave up 5 bases and V 4 bases, and 4 bases lay outside the gene matches. CDR3 sequence reads: CASSPRTGHQPQHF. CDR3 nucleotide sequence: TGCGCCAGCAGCCCCAGGACAGGGCATCAGCCCCAGCATTTT.

This clone showed up just once. V and J are TRBV30 and TRBJ2-1, with 10 nucleotides matching TRBD2. The CDR3 covers 15 residues. The junction had 8 bases not matched to a gene; V was cut back by 2 bases and J by 7 bases. From germline, CDR1 is GTSNPN and CDR2 SVGIG (reference sequence). CDR3 sequence (DNA): TGTGCCTGGAGTCCCAGCGGGAGGGCGGGGAATGAGCAGTTCTTC. Protein: CAWSPSGRAGNEQFF.

V usage is TRBV28 and J usage is TRBJ2-2; a possible D gene is TRBD1 (5 bases). Between the trimmed V and J ends, which lost 5 bases and 3 bases, there was a span of 28 bases. The CDR3 loop spans 20 amino acids. From germline, CDR1 is MDHEN and CDR2 SYDVKM. CDR3: CASSPIRVPTGTVYTGELFF. The CDR3 DNA reads as TGTGCCAGCAGTCCAATCAGGGTCCCAACGGGTACTGTCTACACCGGGGAGCTGTTTTTT.

The V and J genes are TRBV5-4 and TRBJ2-7, with D possibly being TRBD1 (6 bases). The CDR3 is made up of 13 amino acids. The germline V and J ends were trimmed by 3 bases and 3 bases, with 10 bases remaining between them. Germline values: CDR1 SGHNT, CDR2 YYREEE (reference sequence). In DNA, the CDR3 is TGTGCCAGCAGCTCAACAGGGAGCTACGAGCAGTACTTC. Residues: CASSSTGSYEQYF.